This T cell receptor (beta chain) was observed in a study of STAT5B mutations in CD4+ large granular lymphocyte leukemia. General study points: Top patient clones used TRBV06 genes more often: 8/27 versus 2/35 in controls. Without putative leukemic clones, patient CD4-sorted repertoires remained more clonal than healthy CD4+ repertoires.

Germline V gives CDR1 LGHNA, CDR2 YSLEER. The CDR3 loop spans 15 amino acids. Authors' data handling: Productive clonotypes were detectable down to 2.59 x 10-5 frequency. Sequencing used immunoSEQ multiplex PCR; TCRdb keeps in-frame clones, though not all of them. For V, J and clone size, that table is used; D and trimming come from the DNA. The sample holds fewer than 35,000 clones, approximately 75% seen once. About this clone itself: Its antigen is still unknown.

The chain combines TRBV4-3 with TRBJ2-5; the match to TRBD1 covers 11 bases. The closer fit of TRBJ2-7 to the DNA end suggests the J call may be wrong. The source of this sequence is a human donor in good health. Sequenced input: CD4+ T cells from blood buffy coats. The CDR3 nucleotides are TGCGCCAGCAGCCAAGAAGGGACAGGGGGCTACGAGCAGTACTTC. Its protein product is CASSQEGTGGYEQYF.